Listed below are T cell receptor beta chains from one sample, sequenced in a study of cytomegalovirus exposure and HLA in healthy donors. This table comes from immunoSEQ multiplex PCR, and its TCRdb copy is limited to in-frame clones, with some not included. Across fewer than 200,000 clones, the top ten clones capture over 1% of the sample. Material for sequencing was PBMCs. Receptors were obtained from an older woman in good health and CMV-seronegative. Each CDR3 is given with its conserved first and last residue. D genes are given only for firm matches.

D	V	J	CDR3	DNA
NA	TRBV19	TRBJ2-7	CASSMGQFSYEQYF	TGTGCCAGTAGTATGGGGCAGTTCTCCTACGAGCAGTACTTC
NA	TRBV19	TRBJ2-5	CASSVPGGQETQYF	TGTGCCAGTAGTGTCCCCGGGGGTCAAGAGACCCAGTACTTC
NA	TRBV7-9	TRBJ2-4	CASSSLAKNIQYF	TGTGCCAGCAGCTCACTAGCCAAAAACATTCAGTACTTC
NA	TRBV5-1	TRBJ1-1	CASSNQGGGNTEAFF	TGCGCCAGCAGCAACCAAGGGGGGGGGAACACTGAAGCTTTCTTT
TRBD1	TRBV18	TRBJ1-1	CASSLGQGNTEAFF	TGTGCCAGCTCCCTCGGACAGGGGAACACTGAAGCTTTCTTT
NA	TRBV7-3	TRBJ2-1	CASSSASSYNEQFF	TGTGCCAGCTCTAGCGCCAGCTCCTACAATGAGCAGTTCTTC
TRBD1	TRBV5-1	TRBJ1-5	CASSLGQGAWQPQHF	TGCGCCAGCAGCCTGGGACAGGGGGCTTGGCAGCCCCAGCATTTT
TRBD1	TRBV6-5	TRBJ2-3	CASSLAGTGTDTQYF	TGTGCCAGCAGTTTGGCCGGGACAGGGACAGATACGCAGTATTTT
NA	TRBV5-4	TRBJ2-7	CASSLKGQGEQYF	TGTGCCAGCAGCTTGAAAGGGCAGGGCGAGCAGTACTTC
TRBD1	TRBV19	TRBJ1-2	CASTPLRRTGGVYGYTF	TGTGCCAGTACCCCCTTACGGCGGACAGGGGGCGTCTATGGCTACACCTTC
NA	TRBV19	TRBJ1-6	CASSMTRRGNSPLHF	TGTGCCAGTAGTATGACGCGGCGTGGAAATTCACCCCTCCACTTT
TRBD1	TRBV10-3	TRBJ1-1	CAISFSGTGTDTEAFF	TGTGCCATCAGTTTCTCCGGGACAGGGACGGACACTGAAGCTTTCTTT
NA	TRBV6-4	TRBJ1-5	CASSQDRNQPQHF	TGTGCCAGCAGCCAAGACAGAAATCAGCCCCAGCATTTT
NA	TRBV19	TRBJ1-2	CASSLHAGAPYGYTF	TGTGCCAGTAGTCTCCACGCAGGTGCCCCCTATGGCTACACCTTC
NA	TRBV9	TRBJ1-1	CASSVADGQRGAFF	TGTGCCAGCAGCGTAGCCGATGGACAGAGGGGAGCTTTCTTT
TRBD1	TRBV5-1	TRBJ2-5	CASSLGQGYETQYF	TGCGCCAGCAGCCTGGGACAGGGGTATGAGACCCAGTACTTC
NA	TRBV29-1	TRBJ1-4	CSAGVRDEKLFF	TGCAGCGCAGGGGTGAGAGATGAAAAACTGTTTTTT
NA	TRBV30	TRBJ2-5	CAWSPRKGQGFQETQYF	TGTGCCTGGAGTCCAAGGAAAGGGCAGGGATTCCAAGAGACCCAGTACTTC
NA	TRBV7-9	TRBJ1-1	CASSLEGGNTEAFF	TGTGCCAGCAGCTTAGAGGGAGGGAACACTGAAGCTTTCTTT
NA	TRBV5-1	TRBJ1-1	CASSNREGITEAFF	TGCGCCAGCAGCAACAGGGAGGGGATCACTGAAGCTTTCTTT
NA	TRBV7-3	TRBJ2-7	CASSSQRGYEQYF	TGTGCCAGCAGCTCCCAAAGAGGCTACGAGCAGTACTTC
NA	TRBV5-5	TRBJ2-1	CASSLEGENEQFF	TGTGCCAGCAGCTTGGAGGGGGAGAATGAGCAGTTCTTC
NA	TRBV5-6	TRBJ2-5	CASSLRNRAGETQYF	TGTGCCAGCAGCTTGAGGAACAGGGCTGGGGAGACCCAGTACTTC
TRBD2	TRBV27	TRBJ2-7	CASSQGLAGVYEQYF	TGTGCCAGCAGTCAGGGACTAGCGGGAGTCTACGAGCAGTACTTC
TRBD1	TRBV27	TRBJ2-2	CASSLLPGGTGELFF	TGTGCCAGCAGTTTATTGCCAGGGGGAACCGGGGAGCTGTTTTTT
TRBD2	TRBV7-7	TRBJ2-1	CASSLGVAGANEQFF	TGTGCCAGCAGCTTGGGGGTAGCGGGGGCAAATGAGCAGTTCTTC
NA	TRBV2	TRBJ1-5	CASSRGPQAPQHF	TGTGCCAGCAGTCGCGGGCCGCAAGCGCCCCAGCATTTT
TRBD1	TRBV5-1	TRBJ2-5	CASALQGGGETQYF	TGCGCCAGCGCCCTACAAGGGGGCGGGGAGACCCAGTACTTC
NA	TRBV2	TRBJ2-2	CASRDILRTGELFF	TGTGCCAGCAGAGACATTCTAAGAACCGGGGAGCTGTTTTTT
NA	TRBV30	TRBJ1-4	CAWTGGGEKLFF	TGTGCCTGGACCGGGGGTGGGGAAAAACTGTTTTTT
NA	TRBV20-1	TRBJ1-1	CSARKGTEAFF	TGCAGTGCTAGGAAGGGGACTGAAGCTTTCTTT
TRBD1	TRBV27	TRBJ2-2	CASSSQRRDRGHGELFF	TGTGCCAGCAGTTCTCAACGCCGGGACAGGGGGCACGGGGAGCTGTTTTTT
NA	TRBV7-9	TRBJ1-1	CASSFKGSSTEAFF	TGTGCCAGCAGCTTTAAGGGGTCGAGCACTGAAGCTTTCTTT
NA	TRBV4-1	TRBJ1-1	CASSPISGAATEAFF	TGCGCCAGCAGCCCGATCTCAGGGGCCGCCACTGAAGCTTTCTTT
TRBD1	TRBV19	TRBJ1-2	CASSRQGRGNYGYTF	TGTGCCAGTAGCCGACAGGGACGAGGGAACTATGGCTACACCTTC
NA	TRBV19	TRBJ2-5	CASRDIVRAQGAQYF	TGTGCCAGCAGGGATATAGTTAGGGCACAAGGAGCCCAGTACTTC
TRBD1	TRBV6-1	TRBJ1-2	CASSEVPGQGLYGYTF	TGTGCCAGCAGTGAAGTTCCGGGACAGGGTCTCTATGGCTACACCTTC
NA	TRBV23-1	TRBJ2-1	CASSQPGIVGGNEQFF	TGCGCCAGCAGTCAACCAGGGATCGTAGGGGGCAATGAGCAGTTCTTC
TRBD1	TRBV5-1	TRBJ2-3	CASSLPGQGSVAQYF	TGCGCCAGCAGCTTGCCGGGACAGGGTTCCGTTGCGCAGTATTTT
TRBD1	TRBV2	TRBJ1-2	CASRAGTANYGYTF	TGTGCCAGCAGGGCCGGGACAGCTAACTATGGCTACACCTTC
TRBD2	TRBV5-1	TRBJ2-1	CASSFRGGAAREQFF	TGCGCCAGCAGCTTCCGGGGGGGGGCAGCGAGGGAGCAGTTCTTC
NA	TRBV10-1	TRBJ2-5	CASSEMAGGETQYF	TGCGCCAGCAGTGAAATGGCAGGAGGGGAGACCCAGTACTTC
TRBD2	TRBV13	TRBJ2-1	CASTGTSGRSEQFF	TGTGCCAGCACCGGGACTAGCGGGAGGTCGGAGCAGTTCTTC
NA	TRBV7-8	TRBJ2-7	CASSPQGHEQYF	TGTGCCAGCAGCCCTCAGGGCCACGAGCAGTACTTC
TRBD1	TRBV2	TRBJ2-4	CASRARGREAKNIQYF	TGTGCCAGCAGAGCCAGGGGGCGAGAGGCCAAAAACATTCAGTACTTC
NA	TRBV19	TRBJ1-2	CASSPRTANYGYTF	TGTGCCAGTAGTCCGAGGACAGCTAACTATGGCTACACCTTC
NA	TRBV7-9	TRBJ2-4	CASSLDRAKNIQYF	TGTGCCAGCAGCTTAGACAGGGCAAAAAACATTCAGTACTTC
NA	TRBV5-4	TRBJ2-5	CASSLAGGETQYF	TGTGCCAGCAGCTTGGCCGGGGGAGAGACCCAGTACTTC
TRBD1	TRBV2	TRBJ2-7	CATTVDRGPYEQYF	TGTGCCACTACTGTGGACAGGGGTCCTTACGAGCAGTACTTC
NA	TRBV7-2	TRBJ2-2	CASSLSGVLNTGELFF	TGTGCCAGCAGCTTATCGGGGGTCCTAAACACCGGGGAGCTGTTTTTT
TRBD1	TRBV7-8	TRBJ2-7	CASRRTGASYEQYF	TGTGCCAGCAGAAGGACAGGGGCCTCCTACGAGCAGTACTTC
NA	TRBV7-8	TRBJ1-2	CASSFSQSGYTF	TGTGCCAGCAGCTTTTCACAGAGCGGCTACACCTTC
TRBD1	TRBV5-4	TRBJ1-2	CASSQGGLYGYTF	TGTGCCAGCTCACAAGGGGGCCTCTATGGCTACACCTTC
NA	TRBV27	TRBJ2-7	CASSLQVRGNYEQYF	TGTGCCAGCAGTTTACAGGTCCGAGGGAACTACGAGCAGTACTTC